Listed here is a single T cell receptor (beta chain). Its target is not known. The sample comes from a study of cytotoxic CD8 clonotypes in ibrutinib-treated CLL. Findings of the study overall: Sustained-remission patients were sampled at one set of times and progressing patients at different ones. Age-matched healthy donor levels were exceeded by baseline clonality, which tracked circulating CD8+ T-cell counts.

In germline, CDR1 is PRHDT, CDR2 FYEKMQ (reference sequence). J was trimmed by 1 base and V by 7 bases; bases with no gene match: 12. This CDR3 contains 17 residues. The repertoire was sequenced with immunoSEQ multiplex PCR; TCRdb's copy has only in-frame clones and lacks some. This table has some 35,000 clones, 71% appearing once. The chain recombines TRBV13 with TRBJ2-5; 10 bases fit TRBD1. The TCR was taken from a human donor with chronic lymphocytic leukemia. Specimen: PBMCs, collected at disease progression, from a patient treated with ibrutinib. The CDR3, as DNA: TGTGCCAGCAACGCAAGGGGACAGGGGAGGGGCCAAGAGACCCAGTACTTC. Translating gives CASNARGQGRGQETQYF.